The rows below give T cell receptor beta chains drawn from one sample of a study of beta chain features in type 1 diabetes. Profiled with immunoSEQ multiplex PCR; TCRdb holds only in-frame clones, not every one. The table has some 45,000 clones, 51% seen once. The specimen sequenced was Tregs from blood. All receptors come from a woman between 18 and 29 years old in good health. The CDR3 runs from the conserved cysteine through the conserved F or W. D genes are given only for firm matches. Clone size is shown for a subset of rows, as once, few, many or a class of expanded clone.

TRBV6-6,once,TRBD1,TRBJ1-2,TGTGCCAGCAGTTCGGACAGGGGACGCCTCAACTATGGCTACACCTTC,CASSSDRGRLNYGYTF
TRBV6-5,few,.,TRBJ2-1,TGTGCCAGCAGCCCTAGACTAGAGCAGTTCTTC,CASSPRLEQFF
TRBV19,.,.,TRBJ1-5,TGTGCCAGTAGTATGTTACAGGGAAATCAGCCCCAGCATTTT,CASSMLQGNQPQHF
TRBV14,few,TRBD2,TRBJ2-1,TGTGCCAGCAGCCAAGAAAAACTAGCGGGAGGGCCTAATGAGCAGTTCTTC,CASSQEKLAGGPNEQFF
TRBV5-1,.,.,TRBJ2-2,TGCGCCAGCAGGTGGACTGAGAACACCGGGGAGCTGTTTTTT,CASRWTENTGELFF
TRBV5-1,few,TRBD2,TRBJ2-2,TGCGCCAGCAGCTTGCAGGGCGGGAGTCGTACCGGGGAGCTGTTTTTT,CASSLQGGSRTGELFF
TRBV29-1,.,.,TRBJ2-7,TGCAGCGTTGAAGTGGGCCGGAAAGACTACGAGCAGTACTTC,CSVEVGRKDYEQYF
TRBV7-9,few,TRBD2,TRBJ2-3,TGTGCCAGCAGCTCAACTAGCGGGAGGACAGATACGCAGTATTTT,CASSSTSGRTDTQYF
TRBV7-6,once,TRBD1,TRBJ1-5,TGTGCCAGCAGCTTAGGGACAGGGCCCAATCAGCCCCAGCATTTT,CASSLGTGPNQPQHF
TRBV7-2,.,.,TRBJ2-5,TGTGCCAGCAGCCCGACAAGCCAAGAGACCCAGTACTTC,CASSPTSQETQYF
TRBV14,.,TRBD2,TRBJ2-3,TGTGCCAGCAATCAGCGGCTAGCGGGAGAACGGGATACGCAGTATTTT,CASNQRLAGERDTQYF
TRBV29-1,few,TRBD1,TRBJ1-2,TGCAGCGTCCACCTGTCCGGGACAGGGCTTCAAGGCTACACCTTC,CSVHLSGTGLQGYTF
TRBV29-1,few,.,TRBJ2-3,TGCAGCGTCCGAAGGTTCAGCGCTAGCACAGATACGCAGTATTTT,CSVRRFSASTDTQYF
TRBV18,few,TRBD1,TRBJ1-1,TGTGCCAGCTCACTAACAGGACAGGGACTCTCTGAAGCTTTCTTT,CASSLTGQGLSEAFF
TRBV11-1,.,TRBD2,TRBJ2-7,TGTGCCAGCAGCTTATGGCGGGAGGGCCACGACGAGCAGTACTTC,CASSLWREGHDEQYF
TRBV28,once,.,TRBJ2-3,TGTGCCAGCAGTCCCTGGATCAGAGGAACAGATACGCAGTATTTT,CASSPWIRGTDTQYF
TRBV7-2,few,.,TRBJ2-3,TGTGCCAGCAGCTTAGCTCCGGGGACAGATACGCAGTATTTT,CASSLAPGTDTQYF
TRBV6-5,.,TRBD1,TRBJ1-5,TGTGCCAGCAGTTACAGACAGGGCGGTAATCAGCCCCAGCATTTT,CASSYRQGGNQPQHF
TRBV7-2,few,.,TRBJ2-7,TGTGCCAGCAGCTCAAGCTCCTACGAGCAGTACTTC,CASSSSSYEQYF
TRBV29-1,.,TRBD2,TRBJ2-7,TGCAGCGTTGTCATGACTAGCGGGAGGGTCGAGCAGTACTTC,CSVVMTSGRVEQYF
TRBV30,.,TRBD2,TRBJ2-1,TGTGCCTGGAGACTAGCGGGAGGGCCTGGTGAGCAGTTCTTC,CAWRLAGGPGEQFF
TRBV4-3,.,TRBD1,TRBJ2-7,TGCGCCAGCAGCCAAGGGGGGACAGGGGGATATGAGCAGTACTTC,CASSQGGTGGYEQYF
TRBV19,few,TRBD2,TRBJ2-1,TGTGCCAGTAGTATTGTGGGGAGGCAGCGGGAGGATAAGCAGTTCTTC,CASSIVGRQREDKQFF
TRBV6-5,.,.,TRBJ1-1,TGTGCCAGCAGTGAAGTAAGGCTGGGTCGCCGGGTCTTT,CASSEVRLGRRVF
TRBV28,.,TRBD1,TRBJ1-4,TGTGCCAGCAGCCGCGGGACAGGAAGGGAAAAACTGTTTTTT,CASSRGTGREKLFF
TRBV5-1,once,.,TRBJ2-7,TGCGCCAGCAGCTTGGCCACACAGGGAAATTCAGGCGAGCAGTACTTC,CASSLATQGNSGEQYF
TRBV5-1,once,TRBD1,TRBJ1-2,TGCGCCAGCAGCACGGGGGACAGCTACTATGGCTACACCTTC,CASSTGDSYYGYTF
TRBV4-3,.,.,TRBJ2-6,TGCGCCAGCAGCCGACAGGAGGTTGGGGCCAACGTCCTGACTTTC,CASSRQEVGANVLTF
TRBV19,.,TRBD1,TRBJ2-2,TGTGCCAGTAGTATGAACAGGGGCGGGGAGCTGTTTTTT,CASSMNRGGELFF
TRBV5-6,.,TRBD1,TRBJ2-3,TGTGCCAGCAGCTGGGGGACAGCTAGCACAGATACGCAGTATTTT,CASSWGTASTDTQYF
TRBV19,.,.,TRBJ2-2,TGTGCCAGTAGGACAGACGGCTCCACCGGGGAGCTGTTTTTT,CASRTDGSTGELFF
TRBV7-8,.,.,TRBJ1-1,TGTGCCAGCAGCTTAGCGGCGGGGAACACTGAAGCTTTCTTT,CASSLAAGNTEAFF
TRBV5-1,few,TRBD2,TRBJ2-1,TGCGCCAGCAGCTTGGGTAGGTCGGCTAGCGGGGGTACCTACAATGAGCAGTTCTTC,CASSLGRSASGGTYNEQFF
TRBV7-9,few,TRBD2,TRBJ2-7,TGTGCCAGCAGCTTACTGGCTAGCGGTCCCTCCTACGAGCAGTACTTC,CASSLLASGPSYEQYF
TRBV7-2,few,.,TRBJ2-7,TGTGCCAGCAGCTTAGGTCTTAGGGTCCAGGGCGAGCAGTACTTC,CASSLGLRVQGEQYF
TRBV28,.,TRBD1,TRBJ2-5,TGTGCCAGCAGTTCCCCGGGGACAGGGTCACGGGAGACCCAGTACTTC,CASSSPGTGSRETQYF
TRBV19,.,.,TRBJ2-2,TGTGCCAGTAGCCCGGTCCGGGTCTTGAACACCGGGGAGCTGTTTTTT,CASSPVRVLNTGELFF
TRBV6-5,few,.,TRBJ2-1,TGTGCCAGCAGTTCCTTCCGGGCTAGCGCGAATGAGCAGTTCTTC,CASSSFRASANEQFF
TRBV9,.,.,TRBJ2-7,TGTGCCAGCAGTTCCCTAGGCATCGAGCAGTACTTC,CASSSLGIEQYF
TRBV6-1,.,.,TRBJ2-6,TGTGCCAGCAGTTCTTCCTCCTCTGGGGCCAACGTCCTGACTTTC,CASSSSSSGANVLTF
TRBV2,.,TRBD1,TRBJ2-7,TGTGCCAGCAGGGCCGGGACAGGGGGCGGCGAGCAGTACTTC,CASRAGTGGGEQYF
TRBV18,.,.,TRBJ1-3,TGTGCCAGCTCACTTTTCAGAGGATCCGACGCTCTGGAGGTCGGAAACACCATATATTTT,CASSLFRGSDALEVGNTIYF
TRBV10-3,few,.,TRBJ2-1,TGTGCCATCAGTGAGGGGCTAGCGAATATTGAGCAGTTCTTC,CAISEGLANIEQFF
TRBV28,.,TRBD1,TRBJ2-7,TGTGCCAGCAGCCAGGACAGGGGATTGGTGCAGTACTTC,CASSQDRGLVQYF